This T cell receptor beta chain originates from a study of blood T cell repertoires in COVID-19. In the study overall: From T cells, B-cell-depleted T cells, or PBMCs came the material, which was cDNA or gDNA.

In the authors' workflow: Reference gene primer amplification yielded estimated nucleated cell counts. The method was immunoSEQ multiplex PCR; TCRdb's version includes in-frame clones alone and lacks a portion of them. V, J and clone size are those of that table, while D and trimming were read from the DNA. The data contain 300,000 to 400,000 clones, approximately 86% of them singletons. Donors were grouped by their self-reported clinical history. The CDR3 is 18 residues long. V lost 3 bases, J lost 0 bases, and 14 bases stayed unmatched. The germline V gene has CDR1 MDHEN and CDR2 SYDVKM. This clonotype originated in a woman in her forties with acute COVID-19. V and J are TRBV28 and TRBJ2-7, with 7 bases aligning to TRBD2. Sequenced material: PBMCs or T cells enriched from blood (not recorded which). CDR3 protein: CASSFALGTTKSSYEQYF. The CDR3 nucleotides read TGTGCCAGCAGTTTTGCTCTCGGGACTACCAAAAGCTCCTACGAGCAGTACTTC.